This T cell receptor (beta chain) was recorded in a study of T cell responses to AZD1222 COVID-19 vaccine. Regarding the study as a whole: Two doses of AZD1222 preceded a rise in Spike-specific TCR breadth and depth. Regions 160-218 and 743-854 dominated among vaccine-associated CD4 TCRs spanning spike. Reportedly, nearly half of unique spike TCRs recognized epitopes outside B.1.351/B.1.1.7 mutations.

As regards this clone: The target antigen is unknown.

The V gene's germline CDR1 is MNHEY and CDR2 SVGEGT. CDR3 length equals 20 residues. J lost 4 bases, V lost 4 bases, and 15 bases had no gene match. Combined were second doses at about 4 or about 12 weeks. TCRdb keeps only in-frame clones here, not all; method: immunoSEQ multiplex PCR. The sample has some 100,000 clones, approximately 90% seen once. The sample in question was peripheral blood, obtained 28 days after the second AZD1222 dose. The receptor was derived from an adult who received the AZD1222 COVID-19 vaccine. The chain links TRBV6-2 or TRBV6-3 to TRBJ2-2; TRBD2 agrees at 13 bases. The CDR3 nucleotides are TGTGCCAGCAGTTCCGGGACAGGATACCGACTAGCGGGAGGCACCGGGGAGCTGTTTTTT. Residues: CASSSGTGYRLAGGTGELFF.